This T cell receptor (beta chain) was found in a study of identifying expanded T cells in peripheral blood. No infections or other immune events were documented during collection. Study conclusions and caveats: Clone count variance between roughly two-week samples rose with total template count. Technical replicates showed roughly 1.2 changed clones; roughly two weeks 15 to 20; four weeks 19.

Trimming removed 4 bases at V and 2 bases at J, with 12 bases between. This CDR3 contains 14 residues. Germline assignment: CDR1 LNHDA and CDR2 SQIVND (reference sequence). TCRdb keeps only in-frame clones here, not all; method: immunoSEQ multiplex PCR. The data show under 150,000 clones, about 86% seen once. To note about this clone: Its antigen is as yet unknown.

This TCR was recovered from a person aged 18 to 70 in good health. Material: blood. V is TRBV19 and J is TRBJ2-7; D could derive from TRBD1 or TRBD2 (5 bases each). Here the CDR3 reads CASSNPGRTYEQYF. The CDR3 nucleotides read TGTGCCAGTAGTAACCCGGGACGGACCTACGAGCAGTACTTC.